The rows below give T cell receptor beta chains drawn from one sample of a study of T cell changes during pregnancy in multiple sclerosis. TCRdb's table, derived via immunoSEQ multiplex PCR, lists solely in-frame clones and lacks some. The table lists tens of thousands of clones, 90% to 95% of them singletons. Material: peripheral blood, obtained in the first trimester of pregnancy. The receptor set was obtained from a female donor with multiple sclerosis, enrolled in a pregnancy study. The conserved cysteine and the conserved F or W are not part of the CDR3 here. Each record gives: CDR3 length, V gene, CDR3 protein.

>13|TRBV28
ASSFQGFGNQPQH
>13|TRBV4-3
ASSQLAGGRDTQY
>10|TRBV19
ASSMFSRGYT
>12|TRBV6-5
ASSYGGNTGELF
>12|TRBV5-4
ASSARDRGSEAF
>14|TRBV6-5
ASSSIPGQGQETQY
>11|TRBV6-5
ASSYLAGQPQH
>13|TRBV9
ASSGTAGAVDTQY
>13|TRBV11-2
ASSLGGQLQETQY
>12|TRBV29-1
SVVGGIGHTEAF
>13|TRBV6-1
ASSAGTGRRGTIY
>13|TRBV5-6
ASSHQEGYNEKLF
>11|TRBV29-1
SLARGSADTQY
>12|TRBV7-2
ASSWQGGNYGYT
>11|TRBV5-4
ASSAGGMQPQH
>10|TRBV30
AWSTGNQPQH
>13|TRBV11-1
ASSPRDRSWYGYT
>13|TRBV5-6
ASSLGDRNPGELF
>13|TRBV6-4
ASSVRWGPYNEQF
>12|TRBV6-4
ASSDSGSGNTQY
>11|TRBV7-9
ASSSQVYQPQH
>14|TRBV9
ASSVGLGLEQETQY
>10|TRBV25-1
ASAYREGEQY
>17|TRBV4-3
ASSQDFSGGGEYVYEQY
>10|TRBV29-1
SVRDNSYEQY
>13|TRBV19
ASSILTGGPYEQY
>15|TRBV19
ASSIDQGGRPNQPQH
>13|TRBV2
ASSEARGINSPLH
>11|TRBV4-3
ASSQDSGATQY
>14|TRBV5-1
ASSLGLGGMTYEQY
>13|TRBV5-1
ASSLGGPDTGELF
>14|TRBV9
ASSVGRATSTDTQY
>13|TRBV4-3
ASSQEGRGWDEQY
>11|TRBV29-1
SARQKTSYEQY
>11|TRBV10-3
AISERGWSEAF
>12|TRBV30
AWSHDRGPYGYT
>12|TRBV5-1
ASRLRGGSDTQY
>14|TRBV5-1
ASSFKAGGLGETQY
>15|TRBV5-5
ASSSGTGAAYTDTQY
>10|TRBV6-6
ASSGTGREQY
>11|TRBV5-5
ASSWGGAYGYT
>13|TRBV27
ASSTHLGVNTEAF
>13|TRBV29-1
SAFTITGRNYGYT
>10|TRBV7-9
ASRRGGDGYT
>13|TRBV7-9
ASSLGEAGYTEAF
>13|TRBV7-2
ASSSAGTVLYGYT
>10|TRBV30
AWNPGGNTIY
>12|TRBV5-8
ASSADGSADTQY
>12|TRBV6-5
ASSTGQPNVRAF
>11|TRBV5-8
ASSFRRNTEAF
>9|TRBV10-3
AAGGPYEQY
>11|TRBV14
ASSQIPAGGYT
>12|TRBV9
ASSVRGQGGELF
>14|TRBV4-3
ASSQDRWDRFSPLH